The 28 T cell receptor beta chains below all came from one sample that was sequenced in a study of cytomegalovirus exposure and HLA in healthy donors. PCR employed 60 Vbeta and 13 Jbeta primers. This table comes from immunoSEQ multiplex PCR, and its TCRdb copy is limited to in-frame clones, with some not included. The sample carries 150,000 or so clones, around 73% recorded once. The material sequenced was PBMCs. These receptors were taken from a female donor in good health and CMV-seronegative.

This chain uses TRBV5-4 with TRBJ1-1, with TRBD1 matching 8 bases. After removal of 5 bases from V and 11 bases from J, the junction contained 8 bases not matched to a gene. The germline CDR1 and CDR2 sequences are SGHNT and YYREEE (reference sequence). This CDR3 is built from 12 residues. CDR3 residues: CASSSGGELAFF. CDR3 sequence (DNA): TGTGCCAGCAGTTCAGGGGGCGAATTGGCTTTCTTT.

The J gene is TRBJ1-6, the V gene TRBV5-6; 7 nucleotides align to TRBD1. This CDR3 region has 15 residues. V trimming: 4 bases; J trimming: 5 bases; junction bases outside the gene matches: 6. Germline assignment: CDR1 SGHDT and CDR2 YYEEEE. The CDR3 here is CASSRLQGDNSPLHF. CDR3 nucleotides: TGTGCCAGCAGCCGACTGCAGGGGGATAATTCACCCCTCCACTTT.

J is TRBJ2-2 and V is TRBV7-3; D is uncertain. This CDR3 has 13 amino acids. Germline V lookup: CDR1 SGHTA, CDR2 FQGTGA. Trimming took off 1 base at V and 4 bases at J, with 4 bases between the two ends. In nucleotides, the CDR3 is TGTGCCAGCAGCTTAAGTCTCACCGGGGAGCTGTTTTTT. Amino acid sequence: CASSLSLTGELFF.

The V call is TRBV7-9, the J call TRBJ2-3; no firm D call. Trimming cost V 1 base and J 1 base, with 6 bases left between them. The CDR3 consists of 14 residues. In germline, CDR1 is SEHNR, CDR2 FQNEAQ (reference sequence). CDR3: CASSLVLGTDTQYF. The CDR3 DNA follows: TGTGCCAGCAGCTTAGTTCTCGGCACAGATACGCAGTATTTT.

This clone appeared a single time. The chain links TRBV19 to TRBJ1-2; 7 positions agree with TRBD1. Germline assignment: CDR1 LNHDA and CDR2 SQIVND (reference sequence). The trim removed 4 bases at V and 4 bases at J, leaving 3 bases unmatched. CDR3 length: 13 residues. The CDR3 DNA sequence: TGTGCCAGTAGTACGGGACAGTCCTATGGCTACACCTTC. It specifies CASSTGQSYGYTF.

V usage is TRBV19 and J usage is TRBJ2-5; D remains unclear. Matching the DNA end better, TRBJ2-7 makes the J call doubtful. Germline values: CDR1 LNHDA, CDR2 SQIVND (reference sequence). The CDR3 covers 11 residues. CDR3 loop: CASWARCEQYF. CDR3 bases: TGTGCCAGTTGGGCTCGGTGCGAGCAGTACTTC.

The sample holds a few counts of this clone. CDR3 nucleotides: TGTGCCAGCAGTACCGGCTACGAGCAGTACTTC. Protein sequence: CASSTGYEQYF. V is TRBV25-1 and J is TRBJ2-7, with D unresolved. Trimming took off 5 bases at V and 3 bases at J, with 5 bases between the two ends. Germline V CDR1 and CDR2: MGHDK, SYGVNS. This CDR3 comprises 11 residues.

V gene TRBV11-2 combines with J gene TRBJ2-2, with TRBD1 identical over 7 bases. With 5 bases clipped from V and 1 base from J, the junction kept 10 bases outside the gene matches. There are 17 residues in the CDR3. Germline V gene lookup returns CDR1 SGHAT and CDR2 FQNNGV. The CDR3 loop is CASSQSAGTVNTGELFF. Written as DNA, the CDR3 is TGTGCCAGCAGCCAAAGCGCCGGGACAGTGAACACCGGGGAGCTGTTTTTT.

This sequence joins TRBV7-9 and TRBJ1-3; unclear D gene. V was clipped by 4 bases and J by 0 bases, with 13 bases between them. Germline V CDR1 and CDR2: SEHNR, FQNEAQ (reference sequence). The CDR3 spans 16 residues. The CDR3 bases are TGTGCCAGCAGCTACGAGGGCCCTGTCTCTGGAAACACCATATATTTT. This translates into CASSYEGPVSGNTIYF.

This chain uses TRBV7-9 with TRBJ1-5; a possible D gene is TRBD1 (6 bases). V was cut by 3 bases and J by 2 bases, with 8 bases left in between. There are 14 residues in the CDR3. The germline V gene has CDR1 SEHNR and CDR2 FQNEAQ (reference sequence). The CDR3 loop is CASSFRGGNQPQHF. CDR3 sequence (DNA): TGTGCCAGCAGCTTCAGGGGTGGCAATCAGCCCCAGCATTTT.

This clone turned up a few times. The genes are TRBV6-4 and TRBJ2-3; tentatively, D is TRBD2 (5 bases). This CDR3 region has 14 residues. Germline values: CDR1 MRHNA, CDR2 SNTAGT. Trimming removed 3 bases at V and 2 bases at J, with 9 bases between. The CDR3 region is CASSDSGITDTQYF. The CDR3 coding sequence is TGTGCCAGCAGTGATTCGGGGATCACAGATACGCAGTATTTT.

The chain has TRBV7-9 and TRBJ1-2; a possible D gene is TRBD1 (5 bases). Trimming stripped 5 bases from V and 4 bases from J, with 11 bases between. The CDR3 contains 13 residues. Germline CDR1 reads SEHNR; CDR2 reads FQNEAQ (reference sequence). The CDR3 bases are TGTGCCAGCAGCCCACCCGGGGGCTATGGCTACACCTTC. This gives the protein CASSPPGGYGYTF.

The chain employs TRBV18 and TRBJ2-3; 12 nucleotides align to TRBD1. The CDR3 is 17 amino acids. J was trimmed by 7 bases and V by 4 bases; bases with no gene match: 12. CDR1 is KGHSH, CDR2 LQKENI, per germline. The CDR3 coding sequence is TGTGCCAGCTCACGGGACAGGGGGCCCGAGGACAGATATACGCAGTATTTT. As protein: CASSRDRGPEDRYTQYF.

The V gene is TRBV4-2, the J gene TRBJ2-3; tentatively, D is TRBD1 (7 bases). The germline V gene has CDR1 LGHNA and CDR2 YNFKEQ. The CDR3 covers 16 residues. The V and J ends lost 4 bases and 6 bases respectively, with 20 bases between them. The DNA for the CDR3 is TGTGCCAGCAGCCCCCAGGGGGAGGTTAACCCCGATACGCAGTATTTT. Translation gives CASSPQGEVNPDTQYF.

The chain joins TRBV27 to TRBJ2-5; TRBD2 agrees at 16 bases. V lost 6 bases to trimming and J lost 11 bases; unmatched junction nucleotides: 12. The CDR3 sequence is 16 residues long. The germline V gene has CDR1 MNHEY and CDR2 SMNVEV (reference sequence). The CDR3 loop is CASSPGTSGGAGEQYF. Written as DNA, the CDR3 is TGTGCCAGCAGCCCTGGGACTAGCGGGGGGGCGGGGGAGCAGTACTTC.

The CDR3 DNA is TGTGCCATCAGTGGAGGGACAGGATCGGCAGATACGCAGTATTTT. Translation: CAISGGTGSADTQYF. This chain joins TRBV10-3 and TRBJ2-3, with 8 bases aligning to TRBD1. V was pared by 4 bases and J by 4 bases, with 7 bases of the junction left unmatched. The germline V gene encodes CDR1 ENHRY and CDR2 SYGVKD. This CDR3 region has 15 residues.

This clone appeared a single time. The rearrangement joins TRBV9 to TRBJ2-6; the D is unclear. Germline V gene data show CDR1 as SGDLS and CDR2 as YYNGEE. The V end lost 6 bases, the J end lost 0 bases, and 16 bases lay between the germline ends. The CDR3 sequence is 17 residues long. CDR3 nucleotides: TGTGCCAGCACCACAAGGTTTGAGGTCTCTGGGGCCAACGTCCTGACTTTC. Protein: CASTTRFEVSGANVLTF.

The chain is built from TRBV6-5 and TRBJ1-2; the D is unclear. The CDR3 has 14 residues. Trimming removed 7 bases at V and 0 bases at J, with 12 bases between. The V gene's germline CDR1 is MNHEY and CDR2 SVGAGI. The CDR3 DNA reads TGTGCCAGCACCTCACAGCCAACTAACTATGGCTACACCTTC. This codes for CASTSQPTNYGYTF.

The chain recombines TRBV2 with TRBJ2-7; 12 bases agree with TRBD1. Germline V gives CDR1 SNHLY, CDR2 FYNNEI. This CDR3 comprises 15 residues. With V trimmed by 4 bases and J by 7 bases, 8 bases remained unmatched. CDR3 DNA sequence: TGTGCCAGCAGTGGCTTGGGACAGGGGGCGAGAGAGCAGTACTTC. This translates into CASSGLGQGAREQYF. Looking up the rest from reference TRBV2 and TRBJ2-7 gives the full variable domain: EPEVTQTPSHQVTQMGQEVILRCVPISNHLYFYWYRQILGQKVEFLVSFYNNEISEKSEIFDDQFSVERPDGSNFTLKIRSTKLEDSAMYFCASSGLGQGAREQYFGPGTRLTVT.

The genes are TRBV19 and TRBJ1-3, with D unresolved. Trimming removed 5 bases from V and 0 bases from J, with 17 bases in between. The germline CDR1 and CDR2 sequences are LNHDA and SQIVND (reference sequence). This CDR3 is built from 17 residues. The CDR3 DNA reads TGTGCCAGTAGTCCCATCAGCGGTCAGAACTCTGGAAACACCATATATTTT. Amino acid sequence: CASSPISGQNSGNTIYF.

The chain carries TRBV5-4 and TRBJ2-2, with D perhaps TRBD2 (6 bases). The germline V and J ends were trimmed by 4 bases and 7 bases, with 11 bases remaining between them. The germline V gene has CDR1 SGHNT and CDR2 YYREEE (reference sequence). The CDR3 extends over 13 amino acids. Here the CDR3 DNA reads TGTGCCAGCAGCCCCGGGGGTGGCGGGGAGCTGTTTTTT. It specifies CASSPGGGGELFF.

This rearrangement joins TRBV7-6 to TRBJ1-1; 8 bases are shared with TRBD1. The CDR3 length is 18 residues. CDR1 SGHVS and CDR2 FNYEAQ come from the germline V gene. With 5 bases clipped from V and 5 bases from J, the junction kept 19 bases outside the gene matches. The CDR3 spells CASSIRQGSAEGGTEAFF. The CDR3 nucleotides are TGTGCCAGCAGCATTAGACAGGGGAGTGCGGAGGGTGGGACTGAAGCTTTCTTT.

The rearrangement uses TRBV5-4 and TRBJ2-1; no firm D call. Trimming cost V 0 bases and J 0 bases, with 10 bases left between them. CDR3 length: 16 amino acids. CDR1 is SGHNT and CDR2 is YYREEE in the germline V gene (reference sequence). This CDR3 is CASSLGSYSSYNEQFF. The DNA of the CDR3 is TGTGCCAGCAGCTTGGGAAGCTACAGCTCCTACAATGAGCAGTTCTTC.

This clone has just one count. The V call is TRBV5-1, the J call TRBJ2-2; 8 positions agree with TRBD2. CDR1 and CDR2 (germline): SGHRS, YFSETQ. This CDR3 region has 15 residues. Trimming cost V 0 bases and J 6 bases; bases outside gene matches: 4. DNA of the CDR3: TGCGCCAGCAGCTTGGGTGGGACTAGACCCGGGGAGCTGTTTTTT. Translating it yields CASSLGGTRPGELFF.

This rearrangement joins TRBV28 to TRBJ1-2, with TRBD1 as a possible D gene (5 bases). This CDR3 comprises 17 residues. Germline V lookup: CDR1 MDHEN, CDR2 SYDVKM. V lost 7 bases and J lost 8, with 29 bases in between. The CDR3 DNA reads TGTGCCAGCAATCCCCCCGGGGGATCGATGAAGGGGAGGGGCTACACCTTC. Translated: CASNPPGGSMKGRGYTF.

This chain connects TRBV14 to TRBJ1-1; D not resolved. The CDR3 has 13 amino acids. V was pared by 0 bases and J by 5 bases, with 7 bases between. Germline CDR1 and CDR2: SGHDN and FVKESK. The CDR3 spells CASSQDGGTEAFF. The CDR3 region has the DNA TGTGCCAGCAGCCAAGATGGAGGGACTGAAGCTTTCTTT.

This chain links TRBV27 with TRBJ2-7; 7 bases line up with TRBD1. V trimming: 0 bases; J trimming: 2 bases; junction bases outside the gene matches: 7. This CDR3 contains 16 residues. Germline V gene sequence: CDR1 MNHEY, CDR2 SMNVEV (reference sequence). Written as DNA, the CDR3 is TGTGCCAGCAGTTTATCTTCCGGGACAGTTACCTACGAGCAGTACTTC. Translating gives CASSLSSGTVTYEQYF.

The chain uses TRBV9 and TRBJ1-6; 7 bases match TRBD1. Germline lookup yields CDR1 SGDLS and CDR2 YYNGEE. V lost 0 bases, J lost 10 bases, and 7 bases stayed unmatched. The CDR3 is 15 residues long. The DNA of the CDR3 is TGTGCCAGCAGCGTAGCAGGGGGTCTCGGATCACCCCTCCACTTT. Its translation is CASSVAGGLGSPLHF. The variable domain in full, completed from reference TRBV9 and TRBJ1-6, reads DSGVTQTPKHLITATGQRVTLRCSPRSGDLSVYWYQQSLDQGLQFLIQYYNGEERAKGNILERFSAQQFPDLHSELNLSSLELGDSALYFCASSVAGGLGSPLHFGNGTRLTVT.